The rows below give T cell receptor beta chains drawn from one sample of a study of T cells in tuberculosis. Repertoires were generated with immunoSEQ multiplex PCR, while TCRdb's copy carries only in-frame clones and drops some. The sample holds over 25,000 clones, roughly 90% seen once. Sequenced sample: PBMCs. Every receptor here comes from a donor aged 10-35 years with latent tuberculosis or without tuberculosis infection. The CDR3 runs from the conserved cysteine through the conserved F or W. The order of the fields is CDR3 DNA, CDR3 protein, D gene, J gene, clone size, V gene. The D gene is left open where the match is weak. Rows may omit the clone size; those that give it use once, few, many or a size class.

TGTGCCAGCAGTCAGGGCGATGTCGGCACCGGGGAGCTGTTTTTT,CASSQGDVGTGELFF,-,TRBJ2-2,-,TRBV7-9
TGTGCCAGCAGCAGAACCCGGACTAGCGGGGGCCGGGATGAGCAGTTCTTC,CASSRTRTSGGRDEQFF,TRBD2,TRBJ2-1,-,TRBV7-6
TGCGCCAGCAGCTATAGGACAGGGGAAGGAAACACCATATATTTT,CASSYRTGEGNTIYF,TRBD1,TRBJ1-3,-,TRBV5-1
TGTGCCAGCAGCTTAGGCGGGACGCTCACCCCACCCCTCCACTTT,CASSLGGTLTPPLHF,-,TRBJ1-6,-,TRBV5-4
TGTGCCAGCAGCGGACGGACAGGGAGAAATTCACCCCTCCACTTT,CASSGRTGRNSPLHF,TRBD1,TRBJ1-6,-,TRBV9
TGCGCCAGCAGTTGGGCAGGAATTTACAACACTGAAGCTTTCTTT,CASSWAGIYNTEAFF,-,TRBJ1-1,-,TRBV5-1
TGTGCCATCAGTAAGGGACAGGCGCTTTCGGACACTGAAGCTTTCTTT,CAISKGQALSDTEAFF,TRBD1,TRBJ1-1,-,TRBV10-3
TGTGCCAGCAGGGATGACTATAGCAATCAGCCCCAGCATTTT,CASRDDYSNQPQHF,-,TRBJ1-5,-,TRBV28
TGTGCCAGTAGTGCCGGACTAGCGGGGGCGAATGAGCAGTTCTTC,CASSAGLAGANEQFF,TRBD2,TRBJ2-1,-,TRBV19
TGTGCCACGGGGACAGGGGGGCTCCTTTTTGGTACCAAAAACATTCAGTACTTC,CATGTGGLLFGTKNIQYF,TRBD1,TRBJ2-4,-,TRBV27
TGCGCCAGCAGCCAAGGAGGGGGACAAGAGACCCAGTACTTC,CASSQGGGQETQYF,-,TRBJ2-5,-,TRBV4-3
TGCGCCAGCAGCCAAGCGGGGGAAACATACAATGAGCAGTTCTTC,CASSQAGETYNEQFF,-,TRBJ2-1,few,TRBV4-3
TGTGCCAGCAGTTCACGGGACAGAGATCAGCCCCAGCATTTT,CASSSRDRDQPQHF,TRBD1,TRBJ1-5,-,TRBV6-6
TGTGCCAGCAGCCTACGGTGGGGGGTTGATACGCAGTATTTT,CASSLRWGVDTQYF,-,TRBJ2-3,-,TRBV6-5
TGTGCCAGTATCCAGGGAGGAGGAAACAATCAGCCCCAGCATTTT,CASIQGGGNNQPQHF,-,TRBJ1-5,-,TRBV19
TGTGCCAGCAGTGACAGGGGGGAATCAGATACGCAGTATTTT,CASSDRGESDTQYF,TRBD1,TRBJ2-3,-,TRBV9
TGTGCCAGCATTAACCGGGACAGTGATGGTGGCTACACCTTC,CASINRDSDGGYTF,TRBD1,TRBJ1-2,-,TRBV28
TGTGCCAGCACCGTAGGGGGGACCCAGTACTTC,CASTVGGTQYF,-,TRBJ2-5,-,TRBV6-6
TGTGCCAGCAGCTTAGGGCAGGGGCCAAATGAAAAACTGTTTTTT,CASSLGQGPNEKLFF,-,TRBJ1-4,-,TRBV7-2
TGTGCCAGCAGTCCCGGGTTTTTAGCCACAGATACGCAGTATTTT,CASSPGFLATDTQYF,-,TRBJ2-3,-,TRBV28
TGTGCCAGCAGCTTTACGGTGGTCACTGAAGCTTTCTTT,CASSFTVVTEAFF,-,TRBJ1-1,-,TRBV5-6
TGTGCCAGCAGTCCAGGGGAATATGGCTACACCTTC,CASSPGEYGYTF,-,TRBJ1-2,-,TRBV28
TGTGCCAGCAGCACATTGACAGCTAACTATGGCTACACCTTC,CASSTLTANYGYTF,-,TRBJ1-2,-,TRBV5-8
TGTGCCAGTAGTATTCAAGCTAGGCGGCGCAATCAGCCCCAGCATTTT,CASSIQARRRNQPQHF,-,TRBJ1-5,-,TRBV19
TGTGCCAGCAGCGTAGCGGGGGGGCCGGTCGCCGGGGAGCTGTTTTTT,CASSVAGGPVAGELFF,TRBD2,TRBJ2-2,-,TRBV9
TGTGCCACTTCTACCCGCGGACGGGGGGGAGGGTACGGCTACACCTTC,CATSTRGRGGGYGYTF,-,TRBJ1-2,once,TRBV19
TGTGCCAGCAGCCCCGGGGGTAGGAGGACTGAAGCTTTCTTT,CASSPGGRRTEAFF,-,TRBJ1-1,-,TRBV6-5
TGTGCCAGCAGTTCAATTAGCGGGGAACTTCCTACGAGGCAGTACTTC,CASSSISGELPTRQYF,TRBD2,TRBJ2-7,once,TRBV28
TGCGCCAGCAGAACGGGACAGGCCGGATCGGATGAGCAGTTCTTC,CASRTGQAGSDEQFF,TRBD1,TRBJ2-1,-,TRBV5-1
TGTGCCAGCAGTTTCCGGGGGGGCAACACCGGGGAGCTGTTTTTT,CASSFRGGNTGELFF,TRBD2,TRBJ2-2,-,TRBV6-4
TGTGCCAGCACCCATGGGGGGGATGGCTACACCTTC,CASTHGGDGYTF,-,TRBJ1-2,medium-sized,TRBV6-5
TGTGCAAGTCGCTCCGCTAGCGGGGGGCCTCTCTACGAGCAGTACTTC,CASRSASGGPLYEQYF,-,TRBJ2-7,once,TRBV12-2
TGCGCCAGCAGCCAAGGTTCGACTATGGATACGCAGTATTTT,CASSQGSTMDTQYF,-,TRBJ2-3,-,TRBV4-1
TGTGCCAGTAGCGAACAGGGGCCTAATCAGCCCCAGCATTTT,CASSEQGPNQPQHF,TRBD1,TRBJ1-5,-,TRBV19
TGCGCCAGCAGCAGGACAGCGGATCAGCCCCAGCATTTT,CASSRTADQPQHF,-,TRBJ1-5,-,TRBV5-1
TGCGCCAGCAGCTTGGTAGGACAGGGGGCTAGTGGCTACACCTTC,CASSLVGQGASGYTF,TRBD1,TRBJ1-2,-,TRBV5-1
TGCAGCGTCGCTCCAGGCGCGAACACCGGGGAGCTGTTTTTT,CSVAPGANTGELFF,-,TRBJ2-2,-,TRBV29-1
TGTGCCAGCAGCTCCCCGACAGTCCCTAACTATGGCTACACCTTC,CASSSPTVPNYGYTF,-,TRBJ1-2,-,TRBV5-8
TGCGCCAGCCAGGTGGGGACAGGGGTGTTCGAGCAGTACTTC,CASQVGTGVFEQYF,TRBD1,TRBJ2-7,-,TRBV10-2
TGTGCCAGCAGCTTTCAATTGTCCGGGGAGCTGTTTTTT,CASSFQLSGELFF,-,TRBJ2-2,-,TRBV11-2
TGTGCCAGCAGTGTGGTAGCTAACTATGGCTACACCTTC,CASSVVANYGYTF,-,TRBJ1-2,few,TRBV2
TGCACCAGCAGCCAAGATCCGAGGGCGCGGAATTCACCCCTCCACTTT,CTSSQDPRARNSPLHF,-,TRBJ1-6,-,TRBV1
TGTGCCAGCAGTTTACCTCAGGGCTTATATGGCTACACCTTC,CASSLPQGLYGYTF,-,TRBJ1-2,-,TRBV28